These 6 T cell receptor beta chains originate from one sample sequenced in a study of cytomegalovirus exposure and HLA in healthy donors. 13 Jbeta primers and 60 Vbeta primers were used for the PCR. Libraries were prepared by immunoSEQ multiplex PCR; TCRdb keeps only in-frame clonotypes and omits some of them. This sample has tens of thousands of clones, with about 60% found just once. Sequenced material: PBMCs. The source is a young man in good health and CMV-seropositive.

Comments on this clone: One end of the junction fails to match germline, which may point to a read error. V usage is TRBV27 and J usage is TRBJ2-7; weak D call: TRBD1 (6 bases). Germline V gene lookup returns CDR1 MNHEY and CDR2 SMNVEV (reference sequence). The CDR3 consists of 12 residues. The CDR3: CAGRGQNYEQYF. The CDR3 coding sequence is TGTGCCGGCAGGGGACAAAACTACGAGCAGTACTTC.

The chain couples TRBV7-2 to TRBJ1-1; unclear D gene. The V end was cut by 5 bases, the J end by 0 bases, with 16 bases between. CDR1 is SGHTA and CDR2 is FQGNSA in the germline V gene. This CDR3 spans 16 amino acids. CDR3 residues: CASSRSRVIMNTEAFF. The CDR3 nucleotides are TGTGCCAGCAGCCGCTCCCGGGTCATTATGAACACTGAAGCTTTCTTT.

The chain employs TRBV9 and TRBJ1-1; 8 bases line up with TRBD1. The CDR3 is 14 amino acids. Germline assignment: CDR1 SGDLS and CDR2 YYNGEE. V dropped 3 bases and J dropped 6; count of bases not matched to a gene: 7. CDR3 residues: CASSGQGASAEAFF. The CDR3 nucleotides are TGTGCCAGCAGCGGCCAGGGGGCTAGCGCTGAAGCTTTCTTT.

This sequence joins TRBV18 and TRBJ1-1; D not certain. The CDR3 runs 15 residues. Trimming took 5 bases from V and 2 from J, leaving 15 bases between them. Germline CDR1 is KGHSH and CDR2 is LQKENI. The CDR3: CASSTLDSRNTEAFF. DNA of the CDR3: TGTGCCAGCTCAACACTTGACTCCCGAAACACTGAAGCTTTCTTT.

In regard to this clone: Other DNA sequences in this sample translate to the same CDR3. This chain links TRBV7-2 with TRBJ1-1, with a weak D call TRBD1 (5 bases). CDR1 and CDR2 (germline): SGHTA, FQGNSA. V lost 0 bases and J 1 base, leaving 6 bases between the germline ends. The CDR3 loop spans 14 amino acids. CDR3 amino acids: CASSLAQGNTEAFF. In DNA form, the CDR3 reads TGTGCCAGCAGCTTAGCGCAGGGGAACACTGAAGCTTTCTTT.

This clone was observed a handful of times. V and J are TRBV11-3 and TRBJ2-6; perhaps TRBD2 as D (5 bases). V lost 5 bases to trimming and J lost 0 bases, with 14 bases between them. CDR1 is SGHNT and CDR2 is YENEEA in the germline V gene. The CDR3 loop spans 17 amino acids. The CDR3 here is CASSHIRESSGANVLTF. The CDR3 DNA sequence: TGTGCCAGCAGCCATATTAGGGAGAGCTCTGGGGCCAACGTCCTGACTTTC.